One sample yielded the 18 T cell receptor beta chains listed below, sequenced in a study of blood T cells in healthy people across ages. The authors ran a second PCR of about 6 to 11 cycles using a sample-barcoded 5' primer and a J-beta primer mix. TCRdb re-called the 5' RACE reads through MiXCR, storing one row per CDR3 protein. The table records 920,000 or so distinct CDR3 sequences, more than 40% of them present only once. Specimen: blood. Source of these receptors: a woman between 55 and 75 years old in good health.

The chain combines TRBV27 with TRBJ2-3; TRBD2 might be the D (5 bases). With 5 bases removed from V and 0 bases from J, the gap between germline ends came to 9 bases. Per germline, CDR1 MNHEY and CDR2 SMNVEV (reference sequence). The CDR3 is 14 amino acids. CDR3 nucleotides: TGTGCCAGCAGTCCGAGGACTAGCACAGATACGCAGTATTTT. Protein sequence: CASSPRTSTDTQYF.

The rearrangement joins TRBV5-5 to TRBJ1-4; a weak D match, TRBD1 (6 bases). Between the trimmed V and J ends, which lost 2 bases and 8 bases, there was a span of 13 bases. Germline loops: CDR1 SGHKS, CDR2 YYEKEE (reference sequence). The length of the CDR3 is 14 residues. In nucleotides, the CDR3 is TGTGCCAGCAGCTTATCAGGGGTCGGAGAAAAACTGTTTTTT. Translating it yields CASSLSGVGEKLFF.

As regards this clonotype: Given a much more abundant clone one base away, this may be a read error. The chain carries TRBV12-3 or TRBV12-4 and TRBJ2-7; 7 nucleotides match TRBD2. The CDR3 extends over 14 amino acids. The V segment lost 2 bases and the J segment 5 bases; nucleotides outside the gene matches: 6. The CDR3 DNA reads TGTGCCAGCAGTTTAAGCGGGATTGGGCACGAGCAGTACTTC. Its protein product is CASSLSGIGHEQYF.

In this sample, this clonotype turned up a few times. The rearrangement links TRBV25-1 to TRBJ2-7; the D gene is possibly TRBD2 (5 bases). The CDR3 consists of 16 residues. Germline CDR1 is MGHDK and CDR2 is SYGVNS. Trimming left V 8 bases short and J 4 bases short, with 24 bases between. The CDR3 spells CASEARGWIGDYEQYF. The CDR3, as DNA: TGTGCCAGCGAAGCCCGGGGTTGGATCGGGGATTACGAGCAGTACTTC.

This clonotype turned up a few times. V usage is TRBV29-1 and J usage is TRBJ2-7; 10 nucleotides line up with TRBD2. The CDR3 length is 11 residues. Germline CDR1 SQVTM, CDR2 ANQGSEA. Trimming at V came to 8 bases and at J to 3 bases, leaving 1 base not matched to a gene. Here the CDR3 reads CSWTSGYEQYF. For the CDR3, the DNA is TGCAGCTGGACTAGCGGCTACGAGCAGTACTTC.

Only a few counts were recorded for this clonotype. The rearrangement uses TRBV7-9 and TRBJ1-1, with D unresolved. V was cut by 2 bases and J by 1 base, with 5 bases left in between. The CDR3 has 13 residues. The germline CDR1 and CDR2 sequences are SEHNR and FQNEAQ (reference sequence). CDR3 loop: CASSLIENTEAFF. The CDR3 coding sequence is TGTGCCAGCAGCTTAATCGAGAACACTGAAGCTTTCTTT.

This clonotype showed up many times. This rearrangement joins TRBV29-1 to TRBJ2-5; 8 bases match TRBD1. The CDR3 is 14 amino acids. Germline assignment: CDR1 SQVTM and CDR2 ANQGSEA. J gave up 4 bases and V 5 bases, and 9 bases lay outside the gene matches. The CDR3 sequence: CSVRTGGKGETQYF. Written as DNA, the CDR3 is TGCAGCGTTCGCACAGGGGGAAAGGGAGAGACCCAGTACTTC.

This clonotype was detected a few times. V is TRBV7-7 and J is TRBJ2-1; TRBD2 aligns across 10 bases. The germline CDR1 and CDR2 sequences are SSHAT and FNYEAQ (reference sequence). V was clipped by 1 base and J by 5 bases; unmatched bases: 2. The CDR3 loop spans 15 amino acids. The CDR3 reads CASSLEAGGHNEQFF. In DNA form, the CDR3 reads TGTGCCAGCAGCTTAGAAGCGGGAGGGCACAATGAGCAGTTCTTC.

The chain links TRBV7-9 to TRBJ2-3; D not resolved. Trimming pared 5 bases from V and 7 bases from J, leaving 13 bases between. CDR1 and CDR2 from the germline V gene are SEHNR and FQNEAQ (reference sequence). The CDR3 contains 13 residues. CDR3 sequence reads: CASSQDERHTQYF. The CDR3 DNA sequence: TGTGCCAGCAGCCAGGACGAACGACATACGCAGTATTTT.

The chain combines TRBV29-1 with TRBJ2-1; D perhaps matches TRBD2 (6 bases). Trimming shortened V by 7 bases and J by 10 bases, and 17 bases separated the two germline ends. The CDR3 consists of 12 residues. CDR1 and CDR2 from the germline V gene are SQVTM and ANQGSEA. The CDR3 spells CSAGRGREEQFF. The CDR3 DNA reads as TGCAGCGCCGGGAGAGGCAGGGAGGAGCAGTTCTTC.

This clonotype was seen many times. The CDR3 nucleotides read TGTGCCAGCAGCTGGGGCCAAGGATTGGAAAAACTGTTTTTT. The encoded protein is CASSWGQGLEKLFF. The chain joins TRBV5-8 to TRBJ1-4; possibly TRBD1 for D (5 bases). There are 14 residues in the CDR3. V dropped 3 bases and J dropped 8 bases, with 14 bases sitting between them. The V gene's germline CDR1 is SGHTS and CDR2 YDEGEE.

The chain couples TRBV29-1 to TRBJ2-3, with D perhaps TRBD1 (5 bases). Trimming left V 5 bases short and J 2 bases short, with 11 bases between. The CDR3 has 13 amino acids. The germline V gene has CDR1 SQVTM and CDR2 ANQGSEA. This CDR3 reads CSVIGRATDTQYF. In DNA, the CDR3 is TGCAGCGTTATTGGCAGGGCCACAGATACGCAGTATTTT.

This clonotype was seen more than once but under ten times. The CDR3 DNA follows: TGCGCCAGCAGCCCTTGGGACCCACTCACCGGGGAGCTGTTTTTT. Amino acid sequence: CASSPWDPLTGELFF. This chain connects TRBV5-1 to TRBJ2-2; the D gene could be TRBD1 or TRBD2 (5 bases each). Trimming took 4 bases from V and 4 from J, leaving 14 bases between them. The CDR3 runs 15 residues. Germline V CDR1 and CDR2: SGHRS, YFSETQ.

This clonotype has more than one count but fewer than ten. This chain joins TRBV11-2 and TRBJ2-5, with D uncertain. Trimming cost V 4 bases and J 4 bases, with 22 bases left between them. Looked up from germline, CDR1 is SGHAT and CDR2 is FQNNGV. The CDR3 totals 17 residues. CDR3 protein: CASSSTDRGAGRETQYF. Written as DNA, the CDR3 is TGTGCCAGCAGCTCCACAGACCGCGGCGCTGGCCGAGAGACCCAGTACTTC.

The J gene is TRBJ2-7, the V gene TRBV5-1; D possibly uses TRBD1 or TRBD2 (5 bases each). Trimming took 4 bases from V and 5 from J, leaving 16 bases between them. Germline loops: CDR1 SGHRS, CDR2 YFSETQ. The CDR3 runs 14 residues. As DNA, the CDR3 is TGCGCCAGCAGCCCTGGGACGGTGGGGAACGAGCAGTACGTC. Translating it yields CASSPGTVGNEQYV.

The chain uses TRBV29-1 and TRBJ2-7, with 10 bases aligning to TRBD2. CDR1 is SQVTM and CDR2 is ANQGSEA in the germline V gene. Trimming cost V 4 bases and J 3 bases; bases outside gene matches: 6. This CDR3 is built from 14 residues. The CDR3 loop is CSVVAASGSYEQYF. The CDR3 DNA sequence: TGCAGCGTTGTTGCCGCTAGCGGGAGCTACGAGCAGTACTTC.

About this clonotype itself: This could be a read error, since a much larger clone is one nucleotide away. The chain combines TRBV20-1 with TRBJ1-2, with D unclear. CDR3 size: 13 residues. The ends were cut back, 5 bases at V and 8 bases at J, with 18 bases in the middle. Germline assignment: CDR1 DFQATT and CDR2 SNEGSKA (reference sequence). CDR3 sequence (DNA): TGCAGTGCTGCCTCGGAGGTTAGCAAGGGCTACACCTTC. Translation gives CSAASEVSKGYTF.

The chain uses TRBV4-1 and TRBJ1-4; 8 bases are shared with TRBD1. In germline, CDR1 is MGHRA, CDR2 YSYEKL. The CDR3 has 16 residues. Unmatched junction bases numbered 9, after V lost 6 bases and J lost 3 bases. CDR3: CASSPGQGPANEKLFF. The DNA for the CDR3 is TGCGCCAGCAGTCCCGGACAGGGTCCGGCTAATGAAAAACTGTTTTTT.